A selection of T cell receptor beta chains follows, all from one sample in a study of blood T cells in healthy people across ages. MiXCR was run by TCRdb on the 5' RACE reads, yielding one entry per CDR3 protein. The repertoire includes approximately 350,000 distinct CDR3 sequences, more than 45% of them detected once, and under 65% sits in the top ten. Sequenced sample: blood. The receptors stem from a man between 60 and 70 years old in good health. Each CDR3 is given with its conserved first and last residue. A D gene is named only where the DNA matches it firmly. Only some rows state a clone size, as once, few, many or a class for expanded clones.

NA	TRBJ2-3	13	NA	TRBV5-6	TGTGCCAGCAGCCCCCCCTGGGGAGATACGCAGTATTTT	CASSPPWGDTQYF
NA	TRBJ2-1	14	NA	TRBV15	TGTGCCACCAGCTACTTCAAGACTAACAATGAGCAGTTCTTC	CATSYFKTNNEQFF
NA	TRBJ2-5	12	NA	TRBV20-1	TGCAGTGCTCCGCGCAGCTTGCAAGAGCAGTACTTC	CSAPRSLQEQYF
TRBD2	TRBJ2-3	16	few	TRBV5-1	TGCGCCAGCAGCTCCCCTAGCGGGAGGGCCGCAGATACGCAGTATTTT	CASSSPSGRAADTQYF
TRBD2	TRBJ2-2	17	NA	TRBV12-3/TRBV12-4	TGTGCCAGCACCCCGGGACTAGCGGGGATCAACACCGGGGAGCTGTTTTTT	CASTPGLAGINTGELFF
NA	TRBJ2-5	11	NA	TRBV6-2/TRBV6-3	TGTGCCAGCGAGAAGGGGATGACCCAGTACTTC	CASEKGMTQYF
NA	TRBJ2-7	13	many	TRBV28	TGTGCCAGCACCGGGACTCCAGCCAACGAGCAGTACTTC	CASTGTPANEQYF
TRBD1	TRBJ1-1	12	NA	TRBV6-5	TGTGCCAGCAGGCGGACAGGGGAAGAAGCTTTCTTT	CASRRTGEEAFF
TRBD1	TRBJ1-2	14	many	TRBV10-2	TGCGCCAGCCGGATGGGACAGGGGTACGATGGCTACACCTTC	CASRMGQGYDGYTF
NA	TRBJ2-5	15	NA	TRBV5-4	TGTGCCAGCAGCTTGAACAGCAGGGGTTTAGAGACCCAGTACTTC	CASSLNSRGLETQYF
NA	TRBJ1-2	16	many	TRBV12-3/TRBV12-4	TGTGCCAGCACCCGGGCCGGGGGGCGGCGGCGGTATGGCTACACCTTC	CASTRAGGRRRYGYTF
TRBD1	TRBJ1-6	15	NA	TRBV7-9	TGTGCCAGCAGCCCAACGGGACAGCTAAATTCACCCCTCCACTTT	CASSPTGQLNSPLHF
TRBD2	TRBJ2-5	16	NA	TRBV9	TGTGCCAGCAGCGTAGGCAGCGGGGAGGTGGCAGAGACCCAGTACTTC	CASSVGSGEVAETQYF
TRBD2	TRBJ2-7	16	NA	TRBV20-1	TGCAGTGCCGAGGGGGCTAGCGGGAGATCGTACAATGAGCAGTACTTC	CSAEGASGRSYNEQYF
NA	TRBJ2-1	12	many	TRBV20-1	TGCAGTGCCCCGACTGGGGGAAATGAGCAGTTCTTC	CSAPTGGNEQFF
TRBD1	TRBJ2-7	14	NA	TRBV9	TGTGCCAGCAGCGTAGGGACAGGGGTTTACGAGCAGTACTTC	CASSVGTGVYEQYF
NA	TRBJ2-4	15	NA	TRBV12-3/TRBV12-4	TGTGCCAGCAGCTCCTCGTGGGGATACAAAAACATTCAGTACTTC	CASSSSWGYKNIQYF
NA	TRBJ2-2	12	few	TRBV6-5	TGTGCCAGCAGTTATGGTACCGGGGAGCTGTTTTTT	CASSYGTGELFF
NA	TRBJ1-4	14	many	TRBV4-1	TGCGCCAGCAGCCAAGCCGGGTGGAATGAAAAACTGTTTTTT	CASSQAGWNEKLFF
NA	TRBJ1-2	12	NA	TRBV10-2	TGCGCCAGCAGCCTCCAAGGACGGGGCTACACCTTC	CASSLQGRGYTF
NA	TRBJ1-4	12	few	TRBV29-1	TGCAGCGTTGCTCCGGAGGGTGAAAAACTGTTTTTT	CSVAPEGEKLFF
TRBD2	TRBJ2-1	17	NA	TRBV6-2/TRBV6-3	TGTGCCAGCAGTCGCCCGGGACTAGCGGGAGTAATGAATGAGCAGTTCTTC	CASSRPGLAGVMNEQFF
NA	TRBJ2-5	13	NA	TRBV5-1	TGCGCCAGCAGCTCGGGGACATCAGAGACCCAGTACTTC	CASSSGTSETQYF
TRBD1	TRBJ2-7	14	many	TRBV5-1	TGCGCCAGCAGCTCCTGGCCAGGGGGCTACGAGCAGTACTTC	CASSSWPGGYEQYF
NA	TRBJ2-7	12	NA	TRBV10-3	TGTGCCACTCGGGAGTCTGCCTACGAGCAGTACTTC	CATRESAYEQYF
NA	TRBJ2-7	11	NA	TRBV20-1	TGCAGTGCTTCGGACTCCTACGAGCAGTACTTC	CSASDSYEQYF
NA	TRBJ1-5	15	few	TRBV6-6	TGTGCCAGCAGTTTGCCGGGGGCAACGAGACAGCCCCAGCATTTT	CASSLPGATRQPQHF
NA	TRBJ2-2	17	NA	TRBV3-1	TGTGCCAGCAGCCCGTCGGGTCCGATTCATTACACCGGGGAGCTGTTTTTT	CASSPSGPIHYTGELFF
TRBD2	TRBJ2-1	16	few	TRBV20-1	TGCAGTGCAAGGACTAGCGGGAGCCCTAAATTTTTGGAGCAGTTCTTC	CSARTSGSPKFLEQFF
NA	TRBJ1-2	16	many	TRBV2	TGTGCCAGCAGTGAATCTGGGAGGGAAGAGTCTCCTGGCTACACCTTC	CASSESGREESPGYTF
NA	TRBJ1-2	14	NA	TRBV14	TGTGCCAGCAGCCCGAGACAGGAATCCTATGGCTACACCTTC	CASSPRQESYGYTF
TRBD2	TRBJ2-1	16	NA	TRBV6-5	TGTGCCAGCAGTTACATGACTAGCGGGATCCGGAATGAGCAGTTCTTC	CASSYMTSGIRNEQFF
NA	TRBJ2-5	13	NA	TRBV9	TGTGCCAGCAGTCAGGGTTCTGTGGAGACCCAGTACTTC	CASSQGSVETQYF
NA	TRBJ2-7	13	NA	TRBV7-9	TGTGCCAGCAGGGCGTCGGGACTCGAAGGGCAGTACTTC	CASRASGLEGQYF
NA	TRBJ2-7	13	NA	TRBV21-1	TGTGCCAGGGGCGGAGGGGGGGGCTACGAGCAGTACTTC	CARGGGGGYEQYF
TRBD1	TRBJ1-5	15	few	TRBV7-8	TGTGCCAGCAGCTTCGACAGGGTCCCGAATCAGCCCCAGCATTTT	CASSFDRVPNQPQHF
NA	TRBJ2-2	15	NA	TRBV6-5	TGTGCCAGCAGTTTGGGCAGGGGAAATACCGGGGAGCTGTTTTTT	CASSLGRGNTGELFF
NA	TRBJ2-6	17	NA	TRBV28	TGTGCCATCAGTTCAAGTCCAGGGCCCTCTGGGGCCAACGTCCTGACTTTC	CAISSSPGPSGANVLTF
NA	TRBJ2-5	12	NA	TRBV7-2	TGTGCCAGCAGCTTCCTTCAAGAGACCCAGTACTTC	CASSFLQETQYF
NA	TRBJ1-4	13	few	TRBV29-1	TGCAGCGCCGGAGGTGCAACTAATGAAAAACTGTTTTTT	CSAGGATNEKLFF
TRBD2	TRBJ2-3	16	NA	TRBV9	TGTGCCAGCAGCGTAGCTGGGACTAGCGGGTTGGATACGCAGTATTTT	CASSVAGTSGLDTQYF
TRBD2	TRBJ2-7	15	few	TRBV20-1	TGCAGTGCTAGCCAGACTAGCGGGGCAACCTACGAGCAGTACTTC	CSASQTSGATYEQYF
NA	TRBJ1-2	14	few	TRBV29-1	TGCAGCGTTGATGGGGAGGGGCTGGGCTATGGCTACACCTTC	CSVDGEGLGYGYTF
NA	TRBJ1-2	15	many	TRBV14	TGTGCCAGCAGCCCCTTACCCGTCCCCCTATATGGCTACACCTTC	CASSPLPVPLYGYTF
NA	TRBJ2-1	16	NA	TRBV5-1	TGCGCCAGCAGCCGGATTGGAGGTTCGGGCTACAATGAGCAGTTCTTC	CASSRIGGSGYNEQFF
TRBD1	TRBJ2-5	16	NA	TRBV12-3/TRBV12-4	TGTGCCAGCAGTCCCCGCCGGACAGGGTACCAAGAGACCCAGTACTTC	CASSPRRTGYQETQYF
NA	TRBJ2-7	14	NA	TRBV5-1	TGCGCCAGCAGCCCGGACACCGTTTCCTACGAGCAGTACTTC	CASSPDTVSYEQYF
TRBD2	TRBJ2-7	14	many	TRBV4-2	TGTGCCAGCAGCCAAGATGCGGGAGGCTACGAGCAGTACTTC	CASSQDAGGYEQYF
TRBD1	TRBJ1-2	15	few	TRBV12-3/TRBV12-4	TGTGCCAGCACCCGCGGACAGGGTTTGGGGTTTGGCTACACCTTC	CASTRGQGLGFGYTF
NA	TRBJ2-4	15	NA	TRBV28	TGTGCCAGCAGTTTCCCCGGGGGTGGCAAAAACATTCAGTACTTC	CASSFPGGGKNIQYF
TRBD1	TRBJ2-7	13	few	TRBV11-2	TGTGCCAGCAGCCTGGACAGGAGGTACGAGCAGTACTTC	CASSLDRRYEQYF
TRBD2	TRBJ2-1	16	NA	TRBV7-2	TGTGCCAGCAGCTTAGTTAGCGGGAGGGCCCAGAATGAGCAGTTCTTC	CASSLVSGRAQNEQFF
NA	TRBJ2-3	15	NA	TRBV7-9	TGTGCCAGCAGCCCCCGGGACCTACTGACAGATGCGCAGTATTTT	CASSPRDLLTDAQYF
NA	TRBJ2-3	12	NA	TRBV29-1	TGCAGCGTAGATATTAGCACAGATACGCAGTATTTT	CSVDISTDTQYF
NA	TRBJ2-1	15	NA	TRBV20-1	TGCAGTGCTAGAGATAGCTCTAGAGGGCACAATGAGCAGTTCTTC	CSARDSSRGHNEQFF
TRBD2	TRBJ2-1	13	NA	TRBV4-3	TGCGCCAGCAGCCAAGTCTCGGGGGGTGAGCAGTTCTTC	CASSQVSGGEQFF